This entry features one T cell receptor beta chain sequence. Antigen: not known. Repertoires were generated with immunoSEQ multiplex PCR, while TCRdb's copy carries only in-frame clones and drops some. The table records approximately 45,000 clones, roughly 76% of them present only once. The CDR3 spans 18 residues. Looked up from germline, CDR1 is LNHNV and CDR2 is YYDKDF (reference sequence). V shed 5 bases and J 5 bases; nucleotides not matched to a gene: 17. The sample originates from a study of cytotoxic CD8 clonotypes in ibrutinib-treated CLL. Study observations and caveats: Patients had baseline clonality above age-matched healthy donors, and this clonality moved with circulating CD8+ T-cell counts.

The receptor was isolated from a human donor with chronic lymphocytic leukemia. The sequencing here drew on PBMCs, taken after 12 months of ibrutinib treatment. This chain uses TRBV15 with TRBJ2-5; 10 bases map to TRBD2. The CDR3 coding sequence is TGTGCCACCAGCGCTATAGGGGCTAGCGGGGGTTTGTTGGAGACCCAGTACTTC. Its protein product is CATSAIGASGGLLETQYF. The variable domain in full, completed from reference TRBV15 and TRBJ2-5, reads DAMVIQNPRYQVTQFGKPVTLSCSQTLNHNVMYWYQQKSSQAPKLLFHYYDKDFNNEADTPDNFQSRRPNTSFCFLDIRSPGLGDTAMYLCATSAIGASGGLLETQYFGPGTRLLVL.